Below are 26 T cell receptor beta chains sequenced from a single sample in a study of T cell responses to AZD1222 COVID-19 vaccine. Repertoires were generated with immunoSEQ multiplex PCR, while TCRdb's copy carries only in-frame clones and drops some. The sample gives 90,000 to 120,000 clones, around 93% of which show up once; around 8.6% is in the top ten. The material was peripheral blood, obtained 28 days after the second AZD1222 dose. Receptors were obtained from an adult who received the AZD1222 COVID-19 vaccine.

This chain links TRBV5-1 with TRBJ1-1, with D unclear. This CDR3 has 13 residues. Trimming pared 3 bases from V and 5 bases from J, leaving 11 bases between. CDR1 and CDR2 from the germline V gene are SGHRS and YFSETQ. CDR3 sequence: CASSSQAGTEAFF. Written as DNA, the CDR3 is TGCGCCAGCAGCTCCCAGGCCGGGACTGAAGCTTTCTTT.

This chain links TRBV19 with TRBJ1-2; 9 nucleotides match TRBD1. V lost 4 bases, J lost 4 bases, and 7 bases stayed unmatched. This CDR3 spans 15 amino acids. Germline CDR1 and CDR2: LNHDA and SQIVND (reference sequence). In DNA, the CDR3 is TGTGCCAGTAGTAGCCGGGACAGGGCGGTCTATGGCTACACCTTC. Protein product: CASSSRDRAVYGYTF.

The CDR3 loop is CASSSGRDSFRRGTDTQYF. CDR3 in DNA: TGTGCCAGCAGCTCGGGCCGGGACAGCTTTAGACGCGGCACAGATACGCAGTATTTT. The gene calls are TRBV11-2 and TRBJ2-3; 7 positions match TRBD1. CDR1 SGHAT and CDR2 FQNNGV come from the germline V gene. The CDR3 is 19 amino acids. J was trimmed by 1 base and V by 4 bases; bases with no gene match: 17.

CDR3 DNA: TGCGCCAGCAGTGAGTCGGGCGTTCGGGAATCACCCCTCCACTTT. Protein product: CASSESGVRESPLHF. J is TRBJ1-6 and V is TRBV10-2; D not certain. The germline V gene has CDR1 WSHSY and CDR2 SAAADI. Trimming shortened V by 0 bases and J by 10 bases, and 13 bases separated the two germline ends. This CDR3 spans 15 amino acids.

The rearrangement links TRBV24-1 to TRBJ1-2; D unresolved. The CDR3 length is 13 residues. The V and J ends lost 0 bases and 6 bases respectively, with 7 bases between them. The germline V gene has CDR1 KGHDR and CDR2 SFDVKD. In nucleotides, the CDR3 is TGTGCCACCAGTGATTTGACCCTCAATGGCTACACCTTC. It translates to CATSDLTLNGYTF.

The chain is built from TRBV5-5 and TRBJ1-1; D might be TRBD1 (6 bases). The germline V gene has CDR1 SGHKS and CDR2 YYEKEE (reference sequence). The V and J ends lost 4 bases and 0 bases respectively, with 10 bases between them. The CDR3 consists of 14 residues. The CDR3 loop reads CASSVGQLNTEAFF. Here the CDR3 DNA reads TGTGCCAGCAGCGTAGGACAGCTGAACACTGAAGCTTTCTTT.

The chain uses TRBV7-2 and TRBJ2-7; TRBD1 matches 9 bases. The CDR3 contains 16 residues. Germline V gene lookup returns CDR1 SGHTA and CDR2 FQGNSA. The V and J ends lost 1 base and 0 bases, in that order; junction bases with no gene match: 4. CDR3 residues: CASSLGVGQGSYEQYF. The CDR3 DNA is TGTGCCAGCAGCTTAGGGGTGGGACAGGGCTCCTACGAGCAGTACTTC.

This sequence joins TRBV19 and TRBJ2-7, with TRBD1 matching 7 bases. From germline, CDR1 is LNHDA and CDR2 SQIVND (reference sequence). The CDR3 covers 13 residues. V lost 4 bases, J lost 5 bases, and 5 bases stayed unmatched. CDR3 DNA sequence: TGTGCCAGTAGTACCCACAGGGGCGACGAGCAGTACTTC. Amino acid sequence: CASSTHRGDEQYF.

This chain connects TRBV18 to TRBJ2-1; tentatively, D is TRBD1 or TRBD2 (5 bases each). V dropped 4 bases and J dropped 6 bases, with 16 bases sitting between them. This CDR3 is built from 15 residues. CDR1 is KGHSH and CDR2 is LQKENI in the germline V gene. This CDR3 is CASSRGTYETNEQFF. In DNA form, the CDR3 reads TGTGCCAGCTCACGAGGGACGTACGAGACCAATGAGCAGTTCTTC.

The chain has TRBV5-6 and TRBJ2-7; 7 bases line up with TRBD1. CDR1 and CDR2 (germline): SGHDT, YYEEEE. This CDR3 contains 14 residues. V lost 4 bases, J lost 4 bases, and 8 bases stayed unmatched. The chain's CDR3 is CASSDKRQGYEQYF. The CDR3 DNA follows: TGTGCCAGCAGCGACAAGAGACAGGGATACGAGCAGTACTTC. Supplemented by reference TRBV5-6 and TRBJ2-7, the full variable domain reads DAGVTQSPTHLIKTRGQQVTLRCSPKSGHDTVSWYQQALGQGPQFIFQYYEEEERQRGNFPDRFSGHQFPNYSSELNVNALLLGDSALYLCASSDKRQGYEQYFGPGTRLTVT.

V and J are TRBV4-2 and TRBJ2-5, with 12 bases aligning to TRBD2. The CDR3 spans 17 residues. Germline V gene lookup returns CDR1 LGHNA and CDR2 YNFKEQ. With 1 base clipped from V and 2 bases from J, the junction kept 5 bases outside the gene matches. Here the CDR3 DNA reads TGTGCCAGCAGCCAAGGGACTAGCGGGATAATACAAGAGACCCAGTACTTC. Translation gives CASSQGTSGIIQETQYF.

This clone was seen once. This chain links TRBV5-1 with TRBJ1-2, with a tentative D call TRBD1 (5 bases). Germline lookup yields CDR1 SGHRS and CDR2 YFSETQ. Trimming pared 0 bases from V and 4 bases from J, leaving 10 bases between. CDR3 length: 14 residues. The CDR3 protein is CASSLDGTPYGYTF. Here the CDR3 DNA reads TGCGCCAGCAGCTTGGACGGGACCCCCTATGGCTACACCTTC.

The chain carries TRBV6-1 and TRBJ2-4; TRBD2 matches at 9 bases. The germline CDR1 and CDR2 sequences are MNHNS and SASEGT. V gave up 0 bases and J gave up 1 base; unmatched junction bases: 4. The CDR3 has 17 amino acids. This chain's CDR3 is CASSEALAGAAKNIQYF. The CDR3 coding sequence is TGTGCCAGCAGTGAAGCCTTAGCGGGAGCGGCCAAAAACATTCAGTACTTC.

The chain carries TRBV6-6 and TRBJ2-1; TRBD1 might be the D (6 bases). This CDR3 is built from 13 residues. Germline V gene sequence: CDR1 MNHNY, CDR2 SVGAGI (reference sequence). V was trimmed by 6 bases and J by 7 bases, leaving 13 bases between them. CDR3 residues: CASRDRGENEQFF. The CDR3 DNA reads as TGTGCCAGCAGGGACAGAGGAGAGAATGAGCAGTTCTTC.

CDR3 protein: CASSIQRYNEQFF. CDR3 coding DNA: TGTGCCAGTAGTATACAGAGATACAATGAGCAGTTCTTC. The V gene is TRBV19, the J gene TRBJ2-1; no definite D call. V was shortened by 2 bases and J by 4 bases, with 6 bases between the two germline ends. The CDR3 covers 13 residues. CDR1 and CDR2 (germline): LNHDA, SQIVND (reference sequence).

The rearrangement uses TRBV10-3 and TRBJ1-1, with D uncertain. V was pared by 11 bases and J by 0 bases, with 16 bases between. The CDR3 extends over 14 amino acids. Germline CDR1 is ENHRY and CDR2 is SYGVKD. The CDR3: CAAIKGGLNTEAFF. The CDR3 DNA follows: TGTGCCGCCATCAAGGGCGGACTGAACACTGAAGCTTTCTTT.

This chain connects TRBV6-4 to TRBJ1-5; tentatively, D is TRBD1 (6 bases). The CDR3 is 16 residues long. V dropped 0 bases and J dropped 6 bases, with 15 bases sitting between them. Germline CDR1 MRHNA, CDR2 SNTAGT. The CDR3 loop reads CASSDSQGLVSQPQHF. DNA for the CDR3: TGTGCCAGCAGTGACTCCCAGGGGTTGGTAAGTCAGCCCCAGCATTTT.

This clone is deemed medium-sized (0.01 to 0.1%). The chain couples TRBV4-1 to TRBJ1-1, with TRBD1 as a possible D gene (6 bases). V shed 2 bases and J shed 5 bases, with 27 bases lying between them. Germline CDR1 and CDR2: MGHRA and YSYEKL. The CDR3 has 19 amino acids. CDR3 loop: CASSQPATGFSRSKTEAFF. The CDR3 coding sequence is TGCGCCAGCAGCCAACCCGCAACAGGGTTTTCTCGATCTAAGACTGAAGCTTTCTTT.

CDR3: CASSYSMGEGGSPLHF. The DNA for the CDR3 is TGTGCCAGCAGTTACTCGATGGGGGAGGGAGGTTCACCCCTCCACTTT. The gene calls are TRBV6-5 and TRBJ1-6, with a tentative D call TRBD1 (5 bases). V gave up 0 bases and J gave up 9 bases, with 15 bases separating them. Looked up from germline, CDR1 is MNHEY and CDR2 is SVGAGI. The CDR3 runs 16 residues.

This chain connects TRBV19 to TRBJ2-2, with D uncertain. V was cut by 4 bases and J by 2 bases, with 8 bases left in between. CDR3 length equals 14 residues. Germline lookup yields CDR1 LNHDA and CDR2 SQIVND (reference sequence). For the CDR3, the DNA is TGTGCCAGTAGTACTACACCCAACACCGGGGAGCTGTTTTTT. This codes for CASSTTPNTGELFF.

V and J are TRBV5-1 and TRBJ2-3; 7 bases match TRBD2. V shed 5 bases, J shed 2 bases, and the junction held 20 bases outside the gene matches. The germline CDR1 and CDR2 sequences are SGHRS and YFSETQ. The CDR3 sequence is 19 residues long. CDR3 DNA: TGCGCCAGCAGTCTTACCGTTGGGAGCACTAGCGAGATCACAGATACGCAGTATTTT. Its translation is CASSLTVGSTSEITDTQYF.

The chain carries TRBV6-5 and TRBJ1-6, with D tentatively TRBD1 (5 bases). Between the trimmed V and J ends, which lost 2 bases and 8 bases, there was a span of 16 bases. From germline, CDR1 is MNHEY and CDR2 SVGAGI. This CDR3 is 16 amino acids long. CDR3: CASSYLWDGRDSPLHF. The DNA for the CDR3 is TGTGCCAGCAGTTACCTCTGGGACGGGAGGGATTCACCCCTCCACTTT.

This chain joins TRBV20-1 and TRBJ2-7; D is unclear. This CDR3 spans 11 amino acids. In germline, CDR1 is DFQATT, CDR2 SNEGSKA (reference sequence). Trimming left V 4 bases short and J 5 bases short, with 9 bases between. CDR3 sequence: CSAKSGHEQYF. The CDR3 DNA reads as TGCAGTGCTAAATCTGGGCACGAGCAGTACTTC.

This clone showed up just a few times. The chain is built from TRBV18 and TRBJ2-1; weak D call: TRBD1 (6 bases). This CDR3 comprises 15 residues. Trimming took off 5 bases at V and 3 bases at J, with 14 bases between the two ends. The germline gives CDR1 KGHSH, CDR2 LQKENI. The CDR3 DNA reads as TGTGCCAGCTCAGAAGAACAGGGTAGCTACAATGAGCAGTTCTTC. The encoded protein is CASSEEQGSYNEQFF.

The chain employs TRBV29-1 and TRBJ1-1; no firm D call. The CDR3 consists of 16 residues. Germline CDR1 reads SQVTM; CDR2 reads ANQGSEA. V gave up 0 bases and J gave up 1 base, with 15 bases separating them. CDR3 sequence: CSVEDWPPRANTEAFF. Written as DNA, the CDR3 is TGCAGCGTTGAAGATTGGCCCCCGCGCGCGAACACTGAAGCTTTCTTT.

The chain carries TRBV6-1 and TRBJ1-2; D not certain. Per germline, CDR1 MNHNS and CDR2 SASEGT. V was cut by 1 base and J by 3 bases, with 12 bases left in between. This CDR3 is 15 amino acids long. CDR3 bases: TGTGCCAGCAGTGAAGGGGCAGCAATATACTATGGCTACACCTTC. Protein product: CASSEGAAIYYGYTF.